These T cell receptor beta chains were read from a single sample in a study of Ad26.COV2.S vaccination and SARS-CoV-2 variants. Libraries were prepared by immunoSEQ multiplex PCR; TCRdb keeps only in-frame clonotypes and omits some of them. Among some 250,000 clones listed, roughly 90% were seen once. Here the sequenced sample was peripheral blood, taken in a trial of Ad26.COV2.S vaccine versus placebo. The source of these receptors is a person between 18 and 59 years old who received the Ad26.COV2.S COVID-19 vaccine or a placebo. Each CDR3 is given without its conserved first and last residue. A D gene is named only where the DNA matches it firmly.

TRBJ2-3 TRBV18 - ASSPQGNADTQY
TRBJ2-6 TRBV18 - ASSPPSGLNVGANVLT
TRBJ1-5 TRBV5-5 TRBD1 ASSSDRGHQPQH
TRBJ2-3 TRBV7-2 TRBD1 ASSWGQAAIADTQY
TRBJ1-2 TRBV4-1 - ASSQDLGTLYGYT
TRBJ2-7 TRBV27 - ASSFRGYEQY
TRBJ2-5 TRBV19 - ASSDLGGLTAQY
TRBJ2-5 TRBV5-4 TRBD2 ASSVPSGEETQY
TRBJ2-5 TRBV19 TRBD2 ASSIASGGAWTQY
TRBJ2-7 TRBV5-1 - ASSRNSGEQY
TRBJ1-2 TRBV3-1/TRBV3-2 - ASSFGRQSRDGYT
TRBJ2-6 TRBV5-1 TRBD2 ASSLGGTSGRAGANVLT
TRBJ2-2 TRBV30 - ACPPRVNGELF
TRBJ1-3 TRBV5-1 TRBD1 ASSWTGGEADTIY
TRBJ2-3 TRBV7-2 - ASSLNTGGQFGDTQY
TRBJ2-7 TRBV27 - ASSSSQLVPYEQY
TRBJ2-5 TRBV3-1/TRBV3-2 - ASSYGTLETQY
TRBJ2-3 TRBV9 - ASSGKSSTDTQY
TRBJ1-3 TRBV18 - ASQPLEGIFSGNTIY
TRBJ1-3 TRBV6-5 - ASSYSAGPAGNTIY
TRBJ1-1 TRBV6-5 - ASSPKAGLGEAF
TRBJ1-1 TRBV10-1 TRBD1 ASSEFPGQGTEGTEAF
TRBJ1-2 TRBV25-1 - ASSDPGRLYGYT
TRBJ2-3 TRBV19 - ASSIPTGTKGTDTQY
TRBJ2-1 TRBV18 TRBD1 ASSRTGGSYNEQF
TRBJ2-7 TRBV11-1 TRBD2 ASSLAGGRVSGEQY
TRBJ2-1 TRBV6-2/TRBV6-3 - ASSYGVYNEQF
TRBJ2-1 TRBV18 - ASSPLFTPGTPEQF
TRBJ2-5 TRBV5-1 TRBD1 ASSQTGGLSTQY
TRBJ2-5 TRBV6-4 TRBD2 AGLAGTGELAGGQETQY
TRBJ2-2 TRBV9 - ASSVEATGELF
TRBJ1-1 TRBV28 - ASSLTGAVGTEAF
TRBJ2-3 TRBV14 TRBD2 ASSLSGGPADTQY
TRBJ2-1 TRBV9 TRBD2 ASSALFGTSPLAGYNEQF
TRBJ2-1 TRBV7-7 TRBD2 ASSLARSGLAGTPPKYNEQF
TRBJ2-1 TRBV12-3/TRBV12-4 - ASSSWGAGQF
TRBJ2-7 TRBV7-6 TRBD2 ASSLVGGGAGEQY
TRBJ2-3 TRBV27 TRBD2 ASSSGLAGTDTQY
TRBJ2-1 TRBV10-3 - AISGGAGSYNEQF
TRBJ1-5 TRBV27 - ASSLTPSQPQH
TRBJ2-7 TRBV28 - ASSLWAYEQY
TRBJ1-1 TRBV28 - ASSSLGSWGGNTEAF
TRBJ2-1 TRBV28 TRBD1 ASSKDRAVSYNEQF
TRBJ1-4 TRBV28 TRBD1 ASRSGTVEKLF
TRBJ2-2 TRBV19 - ASKASANTGELF